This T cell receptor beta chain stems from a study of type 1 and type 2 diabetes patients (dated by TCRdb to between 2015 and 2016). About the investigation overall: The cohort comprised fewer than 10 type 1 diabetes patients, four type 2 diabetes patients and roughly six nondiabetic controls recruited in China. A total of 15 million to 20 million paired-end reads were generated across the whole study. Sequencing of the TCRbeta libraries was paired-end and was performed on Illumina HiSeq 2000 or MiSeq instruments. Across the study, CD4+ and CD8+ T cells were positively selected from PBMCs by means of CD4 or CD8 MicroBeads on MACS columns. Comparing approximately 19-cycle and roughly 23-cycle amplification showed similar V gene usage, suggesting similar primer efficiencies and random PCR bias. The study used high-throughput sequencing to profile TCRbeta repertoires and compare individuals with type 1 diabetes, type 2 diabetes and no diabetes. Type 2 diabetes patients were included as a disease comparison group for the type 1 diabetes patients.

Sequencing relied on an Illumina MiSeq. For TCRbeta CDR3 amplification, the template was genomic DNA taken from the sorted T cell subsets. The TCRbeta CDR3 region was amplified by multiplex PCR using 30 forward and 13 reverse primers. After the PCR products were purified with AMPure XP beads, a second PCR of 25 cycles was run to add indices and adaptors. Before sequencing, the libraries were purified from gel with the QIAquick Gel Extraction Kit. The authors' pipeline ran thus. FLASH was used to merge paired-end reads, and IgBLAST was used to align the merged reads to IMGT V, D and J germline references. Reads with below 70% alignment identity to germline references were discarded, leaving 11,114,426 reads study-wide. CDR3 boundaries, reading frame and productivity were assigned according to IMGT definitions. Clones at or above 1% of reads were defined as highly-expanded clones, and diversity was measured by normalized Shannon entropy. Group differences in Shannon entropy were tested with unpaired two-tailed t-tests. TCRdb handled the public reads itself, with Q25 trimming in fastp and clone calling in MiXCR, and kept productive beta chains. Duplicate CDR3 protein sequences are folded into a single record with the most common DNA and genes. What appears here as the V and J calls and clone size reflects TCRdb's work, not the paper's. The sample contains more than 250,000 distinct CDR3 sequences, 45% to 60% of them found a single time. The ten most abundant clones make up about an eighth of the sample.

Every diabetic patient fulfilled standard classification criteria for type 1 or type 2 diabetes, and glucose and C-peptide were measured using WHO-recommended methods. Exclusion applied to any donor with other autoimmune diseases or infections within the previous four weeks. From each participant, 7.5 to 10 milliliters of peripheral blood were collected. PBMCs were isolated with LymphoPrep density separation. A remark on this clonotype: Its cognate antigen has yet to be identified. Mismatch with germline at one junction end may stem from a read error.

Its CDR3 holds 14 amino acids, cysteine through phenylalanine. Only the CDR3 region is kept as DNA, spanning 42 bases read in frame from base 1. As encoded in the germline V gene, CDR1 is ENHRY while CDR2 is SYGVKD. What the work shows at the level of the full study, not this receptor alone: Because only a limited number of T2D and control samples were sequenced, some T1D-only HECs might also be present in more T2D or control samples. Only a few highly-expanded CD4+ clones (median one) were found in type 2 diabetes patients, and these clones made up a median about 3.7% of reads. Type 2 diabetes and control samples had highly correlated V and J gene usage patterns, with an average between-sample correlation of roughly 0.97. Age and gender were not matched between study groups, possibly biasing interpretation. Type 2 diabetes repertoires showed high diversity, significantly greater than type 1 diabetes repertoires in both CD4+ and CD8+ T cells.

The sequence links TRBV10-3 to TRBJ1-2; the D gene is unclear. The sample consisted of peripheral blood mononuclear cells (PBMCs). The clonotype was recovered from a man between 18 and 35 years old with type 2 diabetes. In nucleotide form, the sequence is TGTGCCATCATTGAGGCTGGCGGGCACTATGGCTACACCTTC. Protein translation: CAIIEAGGHYGYTF.